Listed below are T cell receptor beta chains from one sample, sequenced in a study of blood T cell repertoires in COVID-19. The assay was immunoSEQ multiplex PCR, and TCRdb's table has in-frame clones only and misses some. Among 130,000 or so clones listed, about four fifths were seen once. Sequenced input: PBMCs or T cells enriched from blood (not recorded which). The receptor source for this set is a man aged 50-59 years who had recovered from COVID-19. The CDR3 runs from the conserved cysteine through the conserved F or W. A D gene is named only where the DNA matches it firmly. Not every row has a clone size; where given, it reads once, few, many or a size class.

>TRBV3-1/TRBV3-2|-|-|TRBJ1-5
TGTGCCAGCAGCCAAGATCTTCAGGACAATCAGCCCCAGCATTTT
CASSQDLQDNQPQHF
>TRBV3-1/TRBV3-2|TRBD1|few|TRBJ1-2
TGTGCCAGCAGCGGACAGGGGGCCCTCTATGGCTACACCTTC
CASSGQGALYGYTF
>TRBV7-9|TRBD1|-|TRBJ1-2
TGTGCCAGCACCCCACCCGAGGCAGGGGGCCTCTATGGCTACACCTTC
CASTPPEAGGLYGYTF
>TRBV5-8|-|many|TRBJ1-5
TGTGCCAGCAGCTTGGCAGAGGGATACCCCCAGCATTTT
CASSLAEGYPQHF
>TRBV2|TRBD2|-|TRBJ2-1
TGTGCCAGCAGTGAAAGCGGGGGGGCCTACAATGAGCAGTTCTTC
CASSESGGAYNEQFF
>TRBV9|-|-|TRBJ1-1
TGTGCCAGCAGCGTAGGGCCCGGTCGGAGCGCTGAAGCTTTCTTT
CASSVGPGRSAEAFF
>TRBV27|-|-|TRBJ1-1
TGTGCCAGCAGCCCGACCCTCAGGGGGAACACTGAAGCTTTCTTT
CASSPTLRGNTEAFF
>TRBV4-2|TRBD1|few|TRBJ1-1
TGTGCCAGCAGCCATGGAGGGACAGGGTTTATGAACACTGAAGCTTTCTTT
CASSHGGTGFMNTEAFF
>TRBV28|-|once|TRBJ2-5
TGTGCCAGCAGTCCCCGAGGACAGCTAAAGGGGACCCAGTACTTC
CASSPRGQLKGTQYF
>TRBV7-6|TRBD2|-|TRBJ2-5
TGTGCCAGCAGGCGGCTAGCGGGGTACCAAGAGACCCAGTACTTC
CASRRLAGYQETQYF
>TRBV5-6|-|-|TRBJ1-5
TGTGCCAGCAGCTTATACTCAGGGTGGGGCAATCAGCCCCAGCATTTT
CASSLYSGWGNQPQHF
>TRBV19|TRBD1|-|TRBJ2-2
TGTGCCAGTTCAGCGGGGATTACAGGGGGCCGGAACACCGGGGAGCTGTTTTTT
CASSAGITGGRNTGELFF
>TRBV3-1/TRBV3-2|TRBD2|-|TRBJ2-1
TGTGCCAGCAGCCAAGATGAAAGCGGGGGGGCCTCCTACAATGAGCAGTTCTTC
CASSQDESGGASYNEQFF
>TRBV6-5|-|-|TRBJ1-5
TGTGCCAGCACCTCCGGGGGGCCAAATCAGCCCCAGCATTTT
CASTSGGPNQPQHF
>TRBV18|-|-|TRBJ1-2
TGTGCCAGCTCACCACCGGTCTCCAGATCCTATGGCTACACCTTC
CASSPPVSRSYGYTF
>TRBV4-1|TRBD2|-|TRBJ2-5
TGCGCCAGCAGCCACCCCGGGGGGGCCATAACCCAAGAGACCCAGTACTTC
CASSHPGGAITQETQYF
>TRBV4-1|TRBD2|-|TRBJ2-1
TGCGCCAGCAGCCAAGAGGCTAGCGGGGGGGCCAGGGGGAATGAGCAGTTCTTC
CASSQEASGGARGNEQFF
>TRBV2|-|-|TRBJ1-4
TGTGCCAGCAGTAATACAGGGTGGGCAACTAATGAAAAACTGTTTTTT
CASSNTGWATNEKLFF
>TRBV27|-|once|TRBJ2-7
TGTGCCAGCAGCTCACTACGAGACGCAATCTACGAGCAGTACTTC
CASSSLRDAIYEQYF
>TRBV13|-|-|TRBJ1-1
TGTGCCAGCAGCTTGCGCGACAGGACCACTGAAGCTTTCTTT
CASSLRDRTTEAFF
>TRBV4-1|TRBD1|few|TRBJ1-6
TGCGCCAGCAGCCAGGGACAGGGGTTTGCCCTCCACTTT
CASSQGQGFALHF
>TRBV10-1|-|-|TRBJ1-3
TGCGCCAGCCCCAAGCAGGGGCCGCGCTTAATCTCTGGAAACACCATATATTTT
CASPKQGPRLISGNTIYF
>TRBV7-6|TRBD1|few|TRBJ1-5
TGTGCCAGCAGCTTAGATGAGGGGGCGGGTCAGCCCCAGCATTTT
CASSLDEGAGQPQHF
>TRBV4-1|-|-|TRBJ1-3
TGCGCCAGCAGCCAAGGGCATTTCTCTGGAAACACCATATATTTT
CASSQGHFSGNTIYF
>TRBV9|-|once|TRBJ1-3
TGTGCCAGCAGCCCCCTTAGTACTGGAAACACCATATATTTT
CASSPLSTGNTIYF
>TRBV27|TRBD1|few|TRBJ1-6
TGTGCCAGCATGAAGACAGGGGAAAATTCACCCCTCCACTTT
CASMKTGENSPLHF
>TRBV7-2|TRBD2|-|TRBJ2-5
TGTGCCAGCAGCTTATCGGGACTATTGGAGGAGACCCAGTACTTC
CASSLSGLLEETQYF
>TRBV28|-|once|TRBJ2-5
TGTGCCAGCAGTTTCCTGGACAACGCAAAGAACTTC
CASSFLDNAKNF
>TRBV9|TRBD2|-|TRBJ2-1
TGTGCCAGCAGCGTAGCTGGGGGGGGTTCCTACAATGAGCAGTTCTTC
CASSVAGGGSYNEQFF
>TRBV5-8|TRBD1|-|TRBJ1-4
TGTGCCAGCAGCTTTGACAGGGGGAGTAATGAAAAACTGTTTTTT
CASSFDRGSNEKLFF
>TRBV28|-|-|TRBJ1-2
TGTGCCAGCAGTCAGGACGGGGACTATGGCTACACCTTC
CASSQDGDYGYTF
>TRBV27|TRBD2|once|TRBJ2-3
TGTGCCAGCAGTCCAGGGACTAGCGGAAACACAGATACGCAGTATTTT
CASSPGTSGNTDTQYF
>TRBV12-5|TRBD2|-|TRBJ2-1
TGTGCTAGTGGGGGAGGGTTCTACAATGAGCAGTTCTTC
CASGGGFYNEQFF
>TRBV30|-|-|TRBJ1-4
TGTGCCTGGAGTGTACGGGGAGAGGGAACTAATGAAAAACTGTTTTTT
CAWSVRGEGTNEKLFF
>TRBV19|TRBD1|-|TRBJ1-1
TGTGCCAGTAGTATAGATCAAGGGGGCGCTGAAGCTTTCTTT
CASSIDQGGAEAFF
>TRBV5-4|-|few|TRBJ2-1
TGTGCCAGCAGCTTGGATCCGACTAGTCGATACAATGAGCAGTTCTTC
CASSLDPTSRYNEQFF
>TRBV4-2|TRBD1|-|TRBJ2-7
TGTGCCAGCAGCCAATACCCTCGGACAGGGTCCACCTACGAGCAGTACTTC
CASSQYPRTGSTYEQYF
>TRBV9|-|-|TRBJ2-7
TGTGCCAGCAGCGTAGGTCAGGGAACGACCTACGAGCAGTACTTC
CASSVGQGTTYEQYF
>TRBV6-2/TRBV6-3|-|-|TRBJ1-1
TGTGCCAGCAGTCCCCAGGGCGTAGGCACTGAAGCTTTCTTT
CASSPQGVGTEAFF
>TRBV4-3|TRBD2|-|TRBJ2-1
TGCGCCAGCAGCCAAGATCCAGCGGGGTCCTACAATGAGCAGTTCTTC
CASSQDPAGSYNEQFF
>TRBV5-4|-|once|TRBJ1-1
TGTGCCAGCAGCCCCCGGTCGAACACTGAAGCTTTCTTT
CASSPRSNTEAFF
>TRBV12-5|-|-|TRBJ1-1
TGTGCTAGTGGTTCCCTGGCAGGCACTGAAGCTTTCTTT
CASGSLAGTEAFF
>TRBV21-1|-|-|TRBJ1-2
TGTGCCAGCAGCAAAGAGTGCGGAGCTGGCTACACCTTC
CASSKECGAGYTF
>TRBV7-2|TRBD2|-|TRBJ2-1
TGTGCCAGCCCTCCGCGGGGGGGGCGGATCAATGAGCAGTTCTTC
CASPPRGGRINEQFF
>TRBV5-6|TRBD2|-|TRBJ2-5
TGTGCCAGCAGCCCACTACTAGCGGGGGGACAAGAGACCCAGTACTTC
CASSPLLAGGQETQYF
>TRBV5-4|TRBD1|-|TRBJ1-2
TGTGCCAGCAGCTACCGTCCGGGACAGGGCGCTAACTATGGCTACACCTTC
CASSYRPGQGANYGYTF
>TRBV18|-|-|TRBJ1-2
TGTGCCAGCTCACCACCGGATGGGCGCCACTATGGCTACACCTTC
CASSPPDGRHYGYTF
>TRBV2|TRBD1|-|TRBJ1-1
TGTGCCAGCAGTATGGACAGGCGGATTTACACTGAAGCTTTCTTT
CASSMDRRIYTEAFF
>TRBV6-5|-|-|TRBJ1-1
TGTGCCAGCAGTTACTCGAAGTTAACAGCTGAAGCTTTCTTT
CASSYSKLTAEAFF
>TRBV7-9|TRBD2|-|TRBJ2-1
TGTGCCAGCAGCTTAGTAGGTAGCGGGGGGTTCTCCTACAATGAGCAGTTCTTC
CASSLVGSGGFSYNEQFF
>TRBV5-6|TRBD1|-|TRBJ1-2
TGTGCCAGCAGCTTACAGGGGGCAGGCGGCTACACCTTC
CASSLQGAGGYTF
>TRBV7-9|TRBD2|-|TRBJ2-3
TGTGCCAGCAGCCCCGAACCGGGACTAGCGTCTAGCACAGATACGCAGTATTTT
CASSPEPGLASSTDTQYF